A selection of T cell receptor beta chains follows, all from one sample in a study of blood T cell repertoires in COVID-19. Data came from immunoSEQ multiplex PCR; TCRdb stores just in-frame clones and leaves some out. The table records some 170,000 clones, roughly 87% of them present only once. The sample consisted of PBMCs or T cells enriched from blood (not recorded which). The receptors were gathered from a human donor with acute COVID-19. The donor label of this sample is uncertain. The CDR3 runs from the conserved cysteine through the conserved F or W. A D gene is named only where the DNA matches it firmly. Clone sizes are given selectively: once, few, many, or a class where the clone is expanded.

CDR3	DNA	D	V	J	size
CASSFQAGGRSHEQFF	TGTGCCAGCAGCTTTCAAGCGGGGGGGAGGAGCCATGAGCAGTTCTTC	TRBD2	TRBV7-2	TRBJ2-1	NA
CASSQELAGVNYEQYF	TGTGCCAGCAGCCAAGAACTAGCGGGGGTAAACTACGAGCAGTACTTC	TRBD2	TRBV14	TRBJ2-7	NA
CASRVDGAGAGNTIYF	TGTGCCAGTAGGGTAGATGGGGCTGGTGCTGGAAACACCATATATTTT	NA	TRBV19	TRBJ1-3	NA
CASSPSRQGGTEAFF	TGTGCCAGCTCACCAAGTAGACAGGGCGGGACTGAAGCTTTCTTT	TRBD1	TRBV18	TRBJ1-1	once
CASSLSQRAGEKLFF	TGTGCCAGCAGCTTATCCCAGCGCGCGGGGGAAAAACTGTTTTTT	NA	TRBV7-9	TRBJ1-4	NA
CASSLPEDGGTIYF	TGCGCCAGCAGCTTGCCCGAGGATGGTGGCACCATATATTTT	NA	TRBV5-1	TRBJ1-3	few
CASSYKQGRKNTEAFF	TGCGCCAGCAGCTATAAACAGGGGAGGAAGAACACTGAAGCTTTCTTT	TRBD1	TRBV5-1	TRBJ1-1	NA
CASSYSPWEGGNTEAFF	TGTGCCAGCAGTTACTCCCCCTGGGAGGGGGGGAACACTGAAGCTTTCTTT	NA	TRBV6-2/TRBV6-3	TRBJ1-1	NA
CASSPSGQGGYGYTF	TGCGCCAGCAGCCCTTCGGGACAGGGAGGCTATGGCTACACCTTC	TRBD1	TRBV4-1	TRBJ1-2	NA
CASSEYETGRSEAFF	TGCGCCAGCAGTGAATACGAGACAGGGCGCTCTGAAGCTTTCTTT	TRBD1	TRBV10-2	TRBJ1-1	once
CASSPRGLAGPLEDTQYF	TGTGCCAGCAGCCCAAGAGGACTAGCGGGGCCGTTGGAAGATACGCAGTATTTT	TRBD2	TRBV9	TRBJ2-3	NA
CSAVRQGRSTEAFF	TGCAGCGCCGTTAGACAGGGGAGAAGCACTGAAGCTTTCTTT	TRBD1	TRBV29-1	TRBJ1-1	NA
CASSQDIRRGNQPQHF	TGCGCCAGCAGCCAAGATATACGTAGGGGAAATCAGCCCCAGCATTTT	NA	TRBV4-3	TRBJ1-5	NA
CASSEEGVGYEKLFF	TGTGCCAGCAGTGAAGAGGGGGTCGGGTATGAAAAACTGTTTTTT	NA	TRBV2	TRBJ1-4	NA
CASSQGHSSYEQYF	TGTGCCAGCAGCCAAGGACACAGCTCCTACGAGCAGTACTTC	NA	TRBV3-1/TRBV3-2	TRBJ2-7	NA
CASSPVGTGGQETQYF	TGTGCCAGCAGCCCCGTCGGGACAGGGGGCCAAGAGACCCAGTACTTC	TRBD1	TRBV7-9	TRBJ2-5	NA
CASSSGGGTDTQYF	TGTGCCAGCAGCTCGGGCGGGGGGACAGATACGCAGTATTTT	TRBD2	TRBV7-2	TRBJ2-3	NA
CASSELAGGLGEQFF	TGTGCCAGCAGTGAGTTAGCGGGGGGGTTGGGAGAGCAGTTCTTC	TRBD2	TRBV2	TRBJ2-1	NA
CASSVRQGRNYGYTF	TGTGCCAGCAGCGTCAGACAGGGGAGAAACTATGGCTACACCTTC	TRBD1	TRBV11-2	TRBJ1-2	NA
CASSQAQGSDTEAFF	TGCGCCAGCAGCCAGGCCCAGGGCAGCGACACTGAAGCTTTCTTT	NA	TRBV4-1	TRBJ1-1	NA
CASSFLGNEQYF	TGTGCCAGCAGCTTCCTTGGCAACGAGCAGTACTTC	NA	TRBV5-4	TRBJ2-7	NA
CASSLEGGTMNTEAFF	TGTGCCAGCAGCTTGGAAGGGGGCACCATGAACACTGAAGCTTTCTTT	TRBD1	TRBV5-5	TRBJ1-1	NA
CASSRKGQGNTEAFF	TGTGCCAGCAGCCGAAAGGGACAGGGGAACACTGAAGCTTTCTTT	TRBD1	TRBV2	TRBJ1-1	NA
CASSQTGKNYEQYF	TGCGCCAGCAGTCAGACAGGCAAGAACTACGAGCAGTACTTC	NA	TRBV4-1	TRBJ2-7	NA
CASSLTGNEQYF	TGTGCCAGCAGTCTGACAGGGAACGAGCAGTACTTC	TRBD1	TRBV12-3/TRBV12-4	TRBJ2-7	NA
CASSQAGLAYEQFF	TGTGCCAGCAGCCAAGCGGGACTAGCCTATGAGCAGTTCTTC	TRBD2	TRBV9	TRBJ2-1	once
CASSPRTGMKTQYF	TGTGCCAGCAGCCCCAGGACAGGGATGAAGACCCAGTACTTC	TRBD1	TRBV13	TRBJ2-5	NA
CASSLGGGNSPLHF	TGTGCCAGCAGCTTGGGAGGGGGTAATTCACCCCTCCACTTT	NA	TRBV7-3	TRBJ1-6	NA
CASSLGADTEAFF	TGTGCCAGCTCCCTTGGGGCGGACACTGAAGCTTTCTTT	NA	TRBV18	TRBJ1-1	NA
CASLGRGSFYGYTF	TGTGCCAGCCTCGGGAGGGGGTCTTTCTATGGCTACACCTTC	NA	TRBV25-1	TRBJ1-2	NA
CASSLGTGDTQYF	TGTGCCAGCAGCTTGGGGACAGGAGATACGCAGTATTTT	TRBD1	TRBV11-2	TRBJ2-3	NA
CAWGPGNTEAFF	TGTGCCTGGGGACCGGGTAACACTGAAGCTTTCTTT	NA	TRBV30	TRBJ1-1	NA